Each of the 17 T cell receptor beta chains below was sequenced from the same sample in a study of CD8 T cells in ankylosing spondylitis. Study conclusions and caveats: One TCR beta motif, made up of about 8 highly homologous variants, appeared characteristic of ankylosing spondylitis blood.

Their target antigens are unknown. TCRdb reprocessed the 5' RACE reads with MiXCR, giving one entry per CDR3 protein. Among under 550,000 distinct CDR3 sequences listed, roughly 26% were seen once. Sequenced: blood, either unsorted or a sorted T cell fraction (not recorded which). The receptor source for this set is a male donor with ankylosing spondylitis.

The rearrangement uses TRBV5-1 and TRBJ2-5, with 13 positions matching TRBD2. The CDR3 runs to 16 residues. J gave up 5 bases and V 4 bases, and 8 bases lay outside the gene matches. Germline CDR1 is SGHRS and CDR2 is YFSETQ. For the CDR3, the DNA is TGCGCCAGCAGCCTTGGACTAGCGGGAGCTCGTGAGACCCAGTACTTC. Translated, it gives CASSLGLAGARETQYF.

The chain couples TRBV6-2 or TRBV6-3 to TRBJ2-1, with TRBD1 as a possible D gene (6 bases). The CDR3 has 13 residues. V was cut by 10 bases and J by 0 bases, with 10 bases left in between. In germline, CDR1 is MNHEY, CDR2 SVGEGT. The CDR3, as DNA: TGTGCCACCGCAGGGGACTCCTACAATGAGCAGTTCTTC. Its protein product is CATAGDSYNEQFF.

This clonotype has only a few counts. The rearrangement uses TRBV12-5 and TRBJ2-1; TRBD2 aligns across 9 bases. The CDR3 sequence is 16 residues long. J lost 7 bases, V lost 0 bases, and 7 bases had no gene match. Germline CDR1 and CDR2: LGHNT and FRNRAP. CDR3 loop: CASGLVVAGVENEQFF. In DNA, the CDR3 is TGTGCTAGTGGTTTGGTTGTAGCGGGAGTAGAAAATGAGCAGTTCTTC.

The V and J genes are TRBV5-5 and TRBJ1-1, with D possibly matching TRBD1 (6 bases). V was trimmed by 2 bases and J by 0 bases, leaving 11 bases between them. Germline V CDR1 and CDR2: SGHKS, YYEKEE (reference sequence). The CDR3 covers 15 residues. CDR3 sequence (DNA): TGTGCCAGCAGCTTACGACAGGCTATGAACACTGAAGCTTTCTTT. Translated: CASSLRQAMNTEAFF.

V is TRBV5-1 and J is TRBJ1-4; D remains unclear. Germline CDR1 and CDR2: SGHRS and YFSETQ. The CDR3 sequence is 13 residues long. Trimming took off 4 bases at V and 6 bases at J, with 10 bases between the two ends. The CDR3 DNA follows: TGCGCCAGCAGCCCAAGCACAGATGAAAAACTGTTTTTT. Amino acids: CASSPSTDEKLFF.

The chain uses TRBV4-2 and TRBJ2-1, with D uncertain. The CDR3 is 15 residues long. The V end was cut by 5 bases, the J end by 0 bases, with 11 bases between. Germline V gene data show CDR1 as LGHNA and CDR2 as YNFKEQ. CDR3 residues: CASSALVSSYNEQFF. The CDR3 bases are TGTGCCAGCAGCGCACTCGTAAGCTCCTACAATGAGCAGTTCTTC.

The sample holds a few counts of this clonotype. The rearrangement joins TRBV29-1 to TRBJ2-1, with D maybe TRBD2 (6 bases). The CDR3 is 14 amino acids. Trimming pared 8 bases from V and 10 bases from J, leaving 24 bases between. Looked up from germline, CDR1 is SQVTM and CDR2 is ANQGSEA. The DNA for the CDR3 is TGCAGCCACACGGTGGGGCGAAGACTAGGGGAGCAGTTCTTC. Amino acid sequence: CSHTVGRRLGEQFF.

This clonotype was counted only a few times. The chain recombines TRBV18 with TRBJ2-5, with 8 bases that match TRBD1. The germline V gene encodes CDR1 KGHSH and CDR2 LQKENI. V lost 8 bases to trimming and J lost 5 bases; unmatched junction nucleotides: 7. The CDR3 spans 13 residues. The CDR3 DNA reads TGTGCCAGCGACCAGGGGGCGTGGGAGACCCAGTACTTC. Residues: CASDQGAWETQYF.

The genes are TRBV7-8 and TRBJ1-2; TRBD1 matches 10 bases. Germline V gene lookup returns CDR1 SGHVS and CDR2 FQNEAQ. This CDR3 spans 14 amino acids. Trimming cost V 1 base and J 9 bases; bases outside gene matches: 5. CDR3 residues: CASSLGTGGKRYTF. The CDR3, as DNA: TGTGCCAGCAGCTTAGGGACAGGGGGTAAACGCTACACCTTC. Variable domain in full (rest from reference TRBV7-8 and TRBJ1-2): GAGVSQSPRYKVAKRGQDVALRCDPISGHVSLFWYQQALGQGPEFLTYFQNEAQLDKSGLPSDRFFAERPEGSVSTLKIQRTQQEDSAVYLCASSLGTGGKRYTFGSGTRLTVV.

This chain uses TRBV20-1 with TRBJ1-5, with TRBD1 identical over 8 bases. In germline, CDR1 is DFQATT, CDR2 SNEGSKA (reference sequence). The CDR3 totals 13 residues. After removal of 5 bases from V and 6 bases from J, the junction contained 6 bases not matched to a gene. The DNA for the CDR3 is TGCAGTGCTTACCAGGGGGCGAGTCAGCCCCAGCATTTT. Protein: CSAYQGASQPQHF.

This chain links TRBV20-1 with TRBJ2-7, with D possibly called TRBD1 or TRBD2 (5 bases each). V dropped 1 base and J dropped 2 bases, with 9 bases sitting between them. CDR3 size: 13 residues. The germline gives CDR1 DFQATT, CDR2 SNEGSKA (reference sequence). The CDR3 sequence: CSARGGSPYEQYV. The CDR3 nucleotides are TGCAGTGCTAGAGGGGGGAGTCCCTACGAGCAGTACGTC.

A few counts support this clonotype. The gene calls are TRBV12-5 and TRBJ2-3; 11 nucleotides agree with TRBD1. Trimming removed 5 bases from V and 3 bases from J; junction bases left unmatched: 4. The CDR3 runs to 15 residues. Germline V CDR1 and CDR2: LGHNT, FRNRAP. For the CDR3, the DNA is TGTGCTAGTGGTCCCGGACAGGGGGCGACAGATACGCAGTATTTT. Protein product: CASGPGQGATDTQYF. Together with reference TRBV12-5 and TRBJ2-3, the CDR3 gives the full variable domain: DARVTQTPRHKVTEMGQEVTMRCQPILGHNTVFWYRQTMMQGLELLAYFRNRAPLDDSGMPKDRFSAEMPDATLATLKIQPSEPRDSAVYFCASGPGQGATDTQYFGPGTRLTVL.

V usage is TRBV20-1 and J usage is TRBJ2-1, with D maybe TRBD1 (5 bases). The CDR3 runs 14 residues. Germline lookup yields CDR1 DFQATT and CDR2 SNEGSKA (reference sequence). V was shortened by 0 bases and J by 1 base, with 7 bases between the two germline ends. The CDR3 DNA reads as TGCAGTGCTAGAGATGGGGCGTCCTACAATGAGCAGTTCTTC. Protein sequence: CSARDGASYNEQFF.

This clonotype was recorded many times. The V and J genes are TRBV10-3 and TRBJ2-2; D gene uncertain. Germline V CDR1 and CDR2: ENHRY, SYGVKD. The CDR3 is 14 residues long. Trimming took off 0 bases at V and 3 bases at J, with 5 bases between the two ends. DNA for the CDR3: TGTGCCATCAGTGAGTCGGCGGACACCGGGGAGCTGTTTTTT. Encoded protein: CAISESADTGELFF.

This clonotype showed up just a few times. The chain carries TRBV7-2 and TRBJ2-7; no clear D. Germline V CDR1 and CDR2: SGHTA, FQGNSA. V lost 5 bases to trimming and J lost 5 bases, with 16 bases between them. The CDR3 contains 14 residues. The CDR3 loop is CASSLRAGNHEQYV. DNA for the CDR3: TGTGCCAGCAGCCTAAGGGCAGGTAACCACGAGCAGTACGTC.

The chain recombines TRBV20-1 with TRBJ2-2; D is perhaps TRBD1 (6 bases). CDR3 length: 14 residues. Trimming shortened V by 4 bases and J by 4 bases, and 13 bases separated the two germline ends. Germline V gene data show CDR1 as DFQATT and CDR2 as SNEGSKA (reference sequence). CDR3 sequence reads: CSAKDSGGTGELFF. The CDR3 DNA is TGCAGTGCTAAGGACAGCGGTGGCACCGGGGAGCTGTTTTTT.

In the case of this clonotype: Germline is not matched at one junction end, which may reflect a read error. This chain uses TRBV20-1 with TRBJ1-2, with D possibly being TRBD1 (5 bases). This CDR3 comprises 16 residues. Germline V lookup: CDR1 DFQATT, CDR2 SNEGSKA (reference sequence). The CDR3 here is CNARDLLGAGLYGYTF. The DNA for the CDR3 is TGCAATGCTAGAGATCTTCTAGGGGCGGGACTCTATGGCTACACCTTC.